This is a list of T cell receptor beta chains from one sample in a study of blood T cell repertoires in COVID-19. Method: immunoSEQ multiplex PCR; TCRdb's copy keeps in-frame clones and lacks some. The sample gives around 180,000 clones, approximately 79% of which show up once; around 3% is in the top ten. The sequencing sample was made of peripheral blood. Source of these receptors: a woman older than 75 with acute or convalescent COVID-19. Both conserved end residues are part of each CDR3. The D gene is left open where the match is weak.

V gene: TRBV9
D gene: NA
J gene: TRBJ2-1
CDR3 protein: CASSVDWRAGYNEQFF

V gene: TRBV28
D gene: TRBD2
J gene: TRBJ2-1
CDR3 protein: CASSLFGTSGSSYNEQFF

V gene: TRBV14
D gene: TRBD1
J gene: TRBJ2-1
CDR3 protein: CASSPYDRVWNEQFF

V gene: TRBV5-1
D gene: NA
J gene: TRBJ2-1
CDR3 protein: CASSLGFEVGYNEQFF

V gene: TRBV30
D gene: NA
J gene: TRBJ2-2
CDR3 protein: CAWQLAGELFF

V gene: TRBV6-2/TRBV6-3
D gene: TRBD2
J gene: TRBJ2-5
CDR3 protein: CASSYFVGGPPEATQYF

V gene: TRBV11-3
D gene: NA
J gene: TRBJ2-7
CDR3 protein: CASSLCRDGCEQYF

V gene: TRBV4-2
D gene: TRBD2
J gene: TRBJ2-7
CDR3 protein: CASSQDLTSLYEQYF

V gene: TRBV6-1
D gene: NA
J gene: TRBJ1-5
CDR3 protein: CASSEFTMGHQPQHF

V gene: TRBV11-3
D gene: NA
J gene: TRBJ2-5
CDR3 protein: CASSPQGLETQYF

V gene: TRBV6-1
D gene: NA
J gene: TRBJ1-5
CDR3 protein: CASSEEGTGFGQPQHF

V gene: TRBV5-1
D gene: TRBD1
J gene: TRBJ2-5
CDR3 protein: CASSLEGQGVGETQYF

V gene: TRBV14
D gene: TRBD2
J gene: TRBJ2-1
CDR3 protein: CASSQTSLYNEQFF

V gene: TRBV10-3
D gene: NA
J gene: TRBJ2-7
CDR3 protein: CAISDTRGNYEQYF

V gene: TRBV10-3
D gene: NA
J gene: TRBJ1-1
CDR3 protein: CAISGISPGTEAFF

V gene: TRBV5-1
D gene: NA
J gene: TRBJ2-7
CDR3 protein: CASSPSGYEQYF

V gene: TRBV7-2
D gene: NA
J gene: TRBJ1-5
CDR3 protein: CASSLEENQPQHF

V gene: TRBV9
D gene: TRBD2
J gene: TRBJ2-2
CDR3 protein: CASSVASGRLAGELFF

V gene: TRBV4-1
D gene: TRBD1
J gene: TRBJ2-3
CDR3 protein: CASSQDHGGRTGDLRDTQYF

V gene: TRBV7-9
D gene: TRBD1
J gene: TRBJ1-2
CDR3 protein: CASSRTGEHGYTF

V gene: TRBV6-2/TRBV6-3
D gene: NA
J gene: TRBJ1-5
CDR3 protein: CASSFFYSNQPQHF

V gene: TRBV6-6
D gene: NA
J gene: TRBJ1-5
CDR3 protein: CASSPIQGGNQPQHF

V gene: TRBV9
D gene: NA
J gene: TRBJ2-7
CDR3 protein: CASSRRGGISDEQYF

V gene: TRBV5-4
D gene: TRBD2
J gene: TRBJ2-7
CDR3 protein: CASSQQVGGNEQYF

V gene: TRBV6-5
D gene: NA
J gene: TRBJ1-1
CDR3 protein: CASIQRTEAFF

V gene: TRBV11-2
D gene: TRBD1
J gene: TRBJ2-1
CDR3 protein: CASSFTRQGNEQFF

V gene: TRBV7-3
D gene: TRBD2
J gene: TRBJ2-1
CDR3 protein: CASSLGQGGDEQFF

V gene: TRBV5-7
D gene: NA
J gene: TRBJ2-5
CDR3 protein: CASSALAPETQYF

V gene: TRBV19
D gene: NA
J gene: TRBJ1-5
CDR3 protein: CASSIGRQPQHF

V gene: TRBV5-8
D gene: TRBD2
J gene: TRBJ2-7
CDR3 protein: CASSFTSGSPWEQYF

V gene: TRBV24-1
D gene: NA
J gene: TRBJ2-2
CDR3 protein: CATRPGQNTGELFF

V gene: TRBV28
D gene: TRBD1
J gene: TRBJ1-2
CDR3 protein: CASSPLLDRGYGYTF

V gene: TRBV9
D gene: NA
J gene: TRBJ2-3
CDR3 protein: CASSVGWQDTQYF

V gene: TRBV5-6
D gene: TRBD1
J gene: TRBJ1-3
CDR3 protein: CASSGTDRGLGNTIYF

V gene: TRBV7-2
D gene: NA
J gene: TRBJ2-7
CDR3 protein: CASSLRQAPLWGRSYEQYF

V gene: TRBV7-3
D gene: TRBD1
J gene: TRBJ2-7
CDR3 protein: CASSVGTGVTYEQYF

V gene: TRBV10-1
D gene: NA
J gene: TRBJ2-5
CDR3 protein: CASSREVLETQYF

V gene: TRBV2
D gene: TRBD1
J gene: TRBJ2-7
CDR3 protein: CASSQTGQGVMEQYF

V gene: TRBV2
D gene: NA
J gene: TRBJ2-5
CDR3 protein: CASSETRAGIRETQYF

V gene: TRBV5-1
D gene: NA
J gene: TRBJ2-1
CDR3 protein: CASSLRGTHFNEQFF

V gene: TRBV29-1
D gene: TRBD2
J gene: TRBJ2-7
CDR3 protein: CSVAGGGYEQYF

V gene: TRBV6-5
D gene: NA
J gene: TRBJ1-5
CDR3 protein: CASSKLGGPQHF

V gene: TRBV28
D gene: TRBD2
J gene: TRBJ2-7
CDR3 protein: CASSLHSGRPYEQYF

V gene: TRBV3-1/TRBV3-2
D gene: NA
J gene: TRBJ2-5
CDR3 protein: CASSQDQGQRETQYF

V gene: TRBV21-1
D gene: NA
J gene: TRBJ1-5
CDR3 protein: CASSKKADRVDNQPQHF

V gene: TRBV4-2
D gene: NA
J gene: TRBJ2-1
CDR3 protein: CASSQDSGSIYNEQFF

V gene: TRBV7-8
D gene: TRBD1
J gene: TRBJ2-6
CDR3 protein: CASTEQGAGGANVLTF

V gene: TRBV29-1
D gene: NA
J gene: TRBJ2-1
CDR3 protein: CSVRGQTYNEQFF

V gene: TRBV6-5
D gene: NA
J gene: TRBJ1-1
CDR3 protein: CASSYRPGPSTEAFF

V gene: TRBV10-3
D gene: NA
J gene: TRBJ2-2
CDR3 protein: CAIRGSAGTGELFF

V gene: TRBV28
D gene: NA
J gene: TRBJ1-4
CDR3 protein: CASRRAGQEGEKLFF

V gene: TRBV28
D gene: NA
J gene: TRBJ2-3
CDR3 protein: CASTLAPSDTQYF

V gene: TRBV19
D gene: NA
J gene: TRBJ1-1
CDR3 protein: CASSISISNVEAFF

V gene: TRBV11-2
D gene: NA
J gene: TRBJ1-1
CDR3 protein: CASSLTEKEAFF

V gene: TRBV24-1
D gene: NA
J gene: TRBJ1-2
CDR3 protein: CATSKGRSYGYTF

V gene: TRBV29-1
D gene: NA
J gene: TRBJ1-2
CDR3 protein: CSVDGSAWGLGYTF

V gene: TRBV5-5
D gene: NA
J gene: TRBJ2-2
CDR3 protein: CASSLSSGIGELFF

V gene: TRBV5-1
D gene: TRBD1
J gene: TRBJ2-1
CDR3 protein: CASSTGQGLNEQFF

V gene: TRBV6-2/TRBV6-3
D gene: NA
J gene: TRBJ2-7
CDR3 protein: CASSDRNPRGYEQYF

V gene: TRBV12-3/TRBV12-4
D gene: NA
J gene: TRBJ2-7
CDR3 protein: CASSFLGGYEQYF